A single sample is the source of the 3 T cell receptor beta chains below, sequenced in a study of blood T cell repertoires in COVID-19. The method was immunoSEQ multiplex PCR; TCRdb's version includes in-frame clones alone and lacks a portion of them. The sample yields just over 250,000 clones, about 88% seen once. Sequencing was done on a sample of PBMCs or T cells enriched from blood (not recorded which). The receptors derive from a man aged 30 to 39 with acute COVID-19.

The chain couples TRBV5-6 to TRBJ2-2; 7 nucleotides match TRBD2. V shed 4 bases, J shed 3 bases, and the junction held 9 bases outside the gene matches. Germline V gene data show CDR1 as SGHDT and CDR2 as YYEEEE. The CDR3 spans 16 residues. The CDR3 DNA reads TGTGCCAGCAGCATTTTCGGGACTAAACACACCGGGGAGCTGTTTTTT. Translating it yields CASSIFGTKHTGELFF.

This CDR3 is CASSPSRAEAFF. For the CDR3, the DNA is TGTGCCAGCTCACCATCGCGGGCTGAAGCTTTCTTT. The V and J genes are TRBV18 and TRBJ1-1; no clear D. Germline CDR1 reads KGHSH; CDR2 reads LQKENI. Trimming pared 2 bases from V and 6 bases from J, leaving 7 bases between. The CDR3 sequence is 12 residues long.

The chain joins TRBV24-1 to TRBJ2-1; a weak D match, TRBD2 (6 bases). V dropped 4 bases and J dropped 5 bases, with 11 bases sitting between them. CDR3 size: 14 residues. From germline, CDR1 is KGHDR and CDR2 SFDVKD. CDR3 coding DNA: TGTGCCACCAGTGAGCCCGGGGGAGACAATGAGCAGTTCTTC. It is translated as CATSEPGGDNEQFF.